This TCR beta chain originates from a study of blood T cell repertoires in COVID-19. Study information: There were acute and convalescent COVID-19 samples, and they came from the United States, Italy and Spain. The cDNA or gDNA used as material had been derived from T cells, B-cell-depleted T cells, or PBMCs.

Original data processing: Estimation of nucleated cell counts relied on the amplification of reference gene primers. Libraries were prepared by immunoSEQ multiplex PCR; TCRdb keeps only in-frame clonotypes and omits some of them. That table supplies the V and J calls and clone size; D and trimming were determined from the DNA. The sample records 150,000 to 200,000 clones, nearly 90% being singletons. Between the trimmed V and J ends, which lost 0 bases and 5 bases, there was a span of 20 bases. The CDR3 extends over 18 amino acids. CDR1 is SGHNT and CDR2 is YYREEE in the germline V gene (reference sequence).

The V call is TRBV5-4, the J call TRBJ1-4; the D gene is possibly TRBD1 (5 bases). The TCR originated in a man aged 55 to 70 with active or convalescent COVID-19. The specimen was peripheral blood. The CDR3 here is CASSLAGFAGPGNEKLFF. CDR3 DNA: TGTGCCAGCAGCTTGGCCGGTTTTGCAGGGCCCGGGAATGAAAAACTGTTTTTT.